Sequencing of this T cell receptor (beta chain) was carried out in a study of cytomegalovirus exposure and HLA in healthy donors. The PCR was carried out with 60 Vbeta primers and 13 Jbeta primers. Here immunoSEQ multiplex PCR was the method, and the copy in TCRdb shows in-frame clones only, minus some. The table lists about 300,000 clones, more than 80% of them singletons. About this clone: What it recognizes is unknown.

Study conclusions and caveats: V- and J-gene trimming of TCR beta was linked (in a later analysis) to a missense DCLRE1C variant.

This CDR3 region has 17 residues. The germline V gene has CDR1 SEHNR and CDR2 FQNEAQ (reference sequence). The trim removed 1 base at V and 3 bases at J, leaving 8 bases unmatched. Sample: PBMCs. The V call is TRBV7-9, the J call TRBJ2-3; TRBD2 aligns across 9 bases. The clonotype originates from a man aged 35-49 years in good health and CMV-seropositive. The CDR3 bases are TGTGCCAGCAGCTTAGTGGAGGCGGGAGGGCGAACAGATACGCAGTATTTT. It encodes CASSLVEAGGRTDTQYF.